These 20 T cell receptor beta chains were sequenced from one sample in a study of CD8 T cells in ankylosing spondylitis. One entry per CDR3 protein results from TCRdb running MiXCR on the 5' RACE reads. Of over 100,000 distinct CDR3 sequences in the sample, about an eighth were seen once. The sample was blood, either unsorted or a sorted T cell fraction (not recorded which). Receptor source: a female donor with ankylosing spondylitis or in good health (not recorded which).

This clonotype was observed a few times. The V call is TRBV11-3, the J call TRBJ2-1; 7 nucleotides line up with TRBD2. Germline V CDR1 and CDR2: SGHNT, YENEEA. The CDR3 sequence is 16 residues long. Trimming removed 2 bases from V and 4 bases from J; junction bases left unmatched: 8. CDR3 amino acids: CASSLRSSGLYNEQFF. In DNA, the CDR3 is TGTGCCAGCAGCTTAAGGTCTAGCGGTCTGTACAATGAGCAGTTCTTC.

In this sample, this clonotype turned up a few times. The chain recombines TRBV18 with TRBJ2-5, with 12 bases lining up with TRBD2. Germline V CDR1 and CDR2: KGHSH, LQKENI. CDR3 size: 18 residues. The ends lost 2 bases at V and 0 bases at J; junction bases unmatched: 7. The CDR3 nucleotides are TGTGCCAGCTCACCAAGGCCGGGGACTAGCGGGTACCAAGAGACCCAGTACTTC. Protein sequence: CASSPRPGTSGYQETQYF.

This clonotype was picked up many times. The V and J genes are TRBV10-1 and TRBJ2-2; 8 nucleotides match TRBD2. Trimming at V came to 0 bases and at J to 5 bases, leaving 11 bases not matched to a gene. This CDR3 has 18 amino acids. Germline loops: CDR1 WNHNN, CDR2 SYGVQD (reference sequence). The CDR3 DNA is TGCGCCAGCAGTGAGTCCCCCATTGGCAGCGGGAGTACCGGGGAGCTGTTTTTT. It encodes CASSESPIGSGSTGELFF.

This clonotype occurred many times. This sequence joins TRBV27 and TRBJ1-1; tentatively, D is TRBD1 (6 bases). The CDR3 consists of 13 residues. V lost 6 bases to trimming and J lost 2 bases, with 10 bases between them. Germline assignment: CDR1 MNHEY and CDR2 SMNVEV (reference sequence). For the CDR3, the DNA is TGTGCCAGCAGCCCAGGGGTTAACACTGAAGCTTTCTTT. Translated, it gives CASSPGVNTEAFF.

This clonotype has at least ten counts. The gene calls are TRBV5-1 and TRBJ2-1, with 9 bases lining up with TRBD1. This CDR3 has 14 residues. Germline V gene lookup returns CDR1 SGHRS and CDR2 YFSETQ. Unmatched junction bases numbered 9, after V lost 8 bases and J lost 6 bases. The CDR3 reads CASNRDREFNEQFF. DNA for the CDR3: TGCGCCAGTAACCGGGACAGGGAGTTCAATGAGCAGTTCTTC.

This clonotype was counted ten times or more. The chain uses TRBV5-1 and TRBJ1-5, with D possibly TRBD1 on 5 matching bases. The CDR3 runs to 15 residues. The V gene's germline CDR1 is SGHRS and CDR2 YFSETQ. Trimming stripped 4 bases from V and 1 base from J, with 12 bases between. The DNA for the CDR3 is TGCGCCAGCAGCCCCCAGGGTGACAGCAATCAGCCCCAGCATTTT. It specifies CASSPQGDSNQPQHF.

This clonotype occurred many times. The chain combines TRBV12-3 or TRBV12-4 with TRBJ2-6; D call uncertain. The V end lost 7 bases, the J end lost 0 bases, and 4 bases lay between the germline ends. CDR3 size: 13 residues. The CDR3 DNA reads TGTGCCAGCACCGACTCTGGGGCCAACGTCCTGACTTTC. Translated, it gives CASTDSGANVLTF.

This clonotype was observed at least ten times. The chain uses TRBV11-2 and TRBJ1-1; D call uncertain. Trimming removed 1 base from V and 11 bases from J, with 14 bases in between. Germline CDR1 and CDR2: SGHAT and FQNNGV. This CDR3 region has 13 residues. CDR3 loop: CASSLALEGAAFF. The CDR3 DNA is TGTGCCAGCAGCTTAGCGTTAGAGGGTGCGGCTTTCTTT.

This clonotype occurred many times. The chain combines TRBV28 with TRBJ1-5; D ambiguous. CDR1 MDHEN and CDR2 SYDVKM come from the germline V gene. The V end was cut by 3 bases, the J end by 0 bases, with 6 bases between. The CDR3 is made up of 14 amino acids. The chain's CDR3 is CASSLSYSNQPQHF. DNA for the CDR3: TGTGCCAGCAGTTTGTCGTATAGCAATCAGCCCCAGCATTTT.

The genes are TRBV7-1 and TRBJ2-1, with D perhaps given as TRBD1 or TRBD2 (6 bases each). TRBV7-1 is given ORF status, its function remaining uncertain. The CDR3 covers 17 residues. Trimming cost V 5 bases and J 6 bases, with 23 bases left between them. This CDR3 reads CASSPVGGRGVFNEQFF. The CDR3 DNA reads TGTGCCAGCAGCCCTGTGGGGGGCCGAGGAGTATTCAATGAGCAGTTCTTC.

J is TRBJ2-5 and V is TRBV29-1; D ambiguous. Germline loops: CDR1 SQVTM, CDR2 ANQGSEA. V dropped 0 bases and J dropped 1 base, with 12 bases sitting between them. There are 15 residues in the CDR3. This CDR3 reads CSVEEGTEIQETQYF. CDR3 bases: TGCAGCGTTGAAGAGGGTACAGAAATCCAAGAGACCCAGTACTTC.

This clonotype was seen more than once but under ten times. The chain combines TRBV10-2 with TRBJ2-3; possible D gene TRBD2, 7 bases. The CDR3 has 14 residues. Trimming removed 6 bases from V and 5 bases from J, with 15 bases in between. Germline V gene sequence: CDR1 WSHSY, CDR2 SAAADI. CDR3 residues: CASRWGGQVDTQYF. DNA for the CDR3: TGCGCCAGCAGGTGGGGGGGGCAGGTAGATACGCAGTATTTT.

This clonotype was seen ten or more times. The chain is built from TRBV12-3 or TRBV12-4 and TRBJ2-1; D gene uncertain. With 1 base removed from V and 10 bases from J, the gap between germline ends came to 2 bases. This CDR3 comprises 10 residues. DNA for the CDR3: TGTGCCAGCAGTTTAGGAGAGCAGTTCTTC. Protein product: CASSLGEQFF.

This clonotype was picked up a small number of times. The genes are TRBV11-3 and TRBJ2-2, with TRBD2 matching over 7 bases. This CDR3 region has 16 residues. J lost 3 bases, V lost 5 bases, and 9 bases had no gene match. CDR1 and CDR2 (germline): SGHNT, YENEEA. The CDR3 nucleotides are TGTGCCAGCAGCCTGCGTGCTAGCGGTTACACCGGGGAGCTGTTTTTT. Its protein product is CASSLRASGYTGELFF.

This clonotype was seen repeatedly, ten times or more. The chain uses TRBV14 and TRBJ2-7; D ambiguous. CDR3 length equals 15 residues. Germline CDR1 reads SGHDN; CDR2 reads FVKESK. Trimming stripped 0 bases from V and 4 bases from J, with 13 bases between. The chain's CDR3 is CASSQDIQLGYEQYF. CDR3 sequence (DNA): TGTGCCAGCAGCCAAGATATCCAGCTCGGTTACGAGCAGTACTTC.

This clonotype was found many times. V usage is TRBV5-1 and J usage is TRBJ2-5; D assignment may be TRBD1 or TRBD2 (5 bases each). The CDR3 totals 14 residues. V was cut by 2 bases and J by 1 base, with 9 bases left in between. The germline CDR1 and CDR2 sequences are SGHRS and YFSETQ. CDR3 sequence reads: CASSLLGPQETQYF. The CDR3 DNA reads as TGCGCCAGCAGCTTACTGGGACCCCAAGAGACCCAGTACTTC.

This clonotype was seen a few times. Here the CDR3 DNA reads TGTGCCAGCATGGGCGGGAGGGGCAATAGCACAGATACGCAGTATTTT. As protein: CASMGGRGNSTDTQYF. This chain connects TRBV27 to TRBJ2-3, with 9 bases aligning to TRBD2. Germline V gene lookup returns CDR1 MNHEY and CDR2 SMNVEV (reference sequence). V dropped 7 bases and J dropped 0; count of bases not matched to a gene: 8. The CDR3 loop spans 16 amino acids.

This clonotype was seen at least ten times. J is TRBJ2-1 and V is TRBV20-1; 11 bases align to TRBD2. J lost 4 bases, V lost 0 bases, and 5 bases had no gene match. Germline loops: CDR1 DFQATT, CDR2 SNEGSKA (reference sequence). CDR3 length: 16 residues. The CDR3 DNA is TGCAGTGCTAGAGACTCAACTAGCGGGAGTTACAATGAGCAGTTCTTC. Protein product: CSARDSTSGSYNEQFF.

This clonotype was picked up many times. The chain combines TRBV12-3 or TRBV12-4 with TRBJ2-5; D might be TRBD2 (5 bases). Trimming pared 6 bases from V and 1 base from J, leaving 15 bases between. This CDR3 is 15 amino acids long. The CDR3 DNA is TGTGCCAGCAGCCCCTCCAGCGGTCCCCAAGAGACCCAGTACTTC. This translates into CASSPSSGPQETQYF.

This clonotype is medium-sized in the sample. This chain connects TRBV20-1 to TRBJ2-2; D unclear. Trimming pared 6 bases from V and 6 bases from J, leaving 26 bases between. Germline V lookup: CDR1 DFQATT, CDR2 SNEGSKA (reference sequence). This CDR3 has 17 residues. The CDR3 loop is CSAPDAAKKGTSGELFF. The CDR3, as DNA: TGCAGTGCCCCGGACGCAGCTAAAAAGGGCACGTCCGGGGAGCTGTTTTTT.